The clone carrying this T cell receptor beta chain was seen ten or more times. What it binds is unknown. Amplification of TCR beta CDR3 regions used RNA as the template. HTBI primers drove first-round RT-PCR of the TCR CDR3. TCRdb passed the multiplex PCR reads through MiXCR, listing each CDR3 protein once. The sample shows a few hundred thousand distinct CDR3 sequences, 13% to 15% of them seen only once. The data were obtained in a study of T cells in Graves' hyperthyroidism and ophthalmopathy. Across the whole study: Peripheral blood was obtained at initial diagnosis, preceding any treatment. Broader study findings: Model predictions of ophthalmopathy came a median around 6.5 months before onset. In the blood, most expanded thyroid clonotypes above 0.001 appeared as well.

Trimming took 0 bases from V and 0 from J; bases not matched to a gene: 2. The CDR3 runs to 14 residues. CDR1 and CDR2 (germline): DFQATT, SNEGSKA (reference sequence). This TCR came from a woman aged 45-65 years with Graves' hyperthyroidism that later progressed to Graves' ophthalmopathy. Material: blood. V is TRBV20-1 and J is TRBJ2-7; 7 nucleotides agree with TRBD2. The CDR3 region has the DNA TGCAGTGCTAGAGAACTAGCGAACTCCTACGAGCAGTACTTC. Protein: CSARELANSYEQYF.